This T cell receptor (beta chain) was obtained from a study of blood T cell repertoires in COVID-19. Study at large: Researchers got acute and convalescent COVID-19 samples from the United States, Italy and Spain. PBMCs, B-cell-depleted T cells, or T cells were the source of the cDNA or gDNA that made up the material.

This CDR3 is built from 17 residues. Germline-derived CDR1 and CDR2 are MNHEY and SVGEGT. The J segment lost 0 bases and the V segment lost 6 bases, leaving 7 bases of the junction unmatched. In the original workflow: Quantification of nucleated cells was approximated via reference gene primer amplification. Data came from immunoSEQ multiplex PCR; TCRdb stores just in-frame clones and leaves some out. V, J and clone size are those of that table, while D and trimming were read from the DNA. The sample lists around 72,000 clones, approximately 83% occurring once. This clonotype was obtained from a woman aged 55-75 years with acute or convalescent COVID-19. Material: peripheral blood. The rearrangement links TRBV6-2 or TRBV6-3 to TRBJ2-1; TRBD2 matches at 11 bases. The CDR3 here is CASSTGTSGPSYNEQFF. The CDR3, as DNA: TGTGCCAGCAGCACCGGGACTAGCGGCCCCTCCTACAATGAGCAGTTCTTC.